Below, one T cell receptor beta chain is given with its context. Given a much more abundant clone one base away, this may be a read error. The sample originates from a study of neurological immune-mediated disorders. TCRdb used MiXCR to reprocess the 5' RACE reads, holding one entry per CDR3 protein. The data show 70,000 to 90,000 distinct CDR3 sequences, approximately 5% seen once. This CDR3 comprises 15 residues. Germline CDR1 reads SGHRS; CDR2 reads YFSETQ. Trimming shortened V by 4 bases and J by 6 bases, and 16 bases separated the two germline ends. Sequencing used PBMCs. V gene TRBV5-1 combines with J gene TRBJ2-2; perhaps D is TRBD1 or TRBD2 (6 bases each). The receptor comes from a woman aged 25 to 39 with multiple sclerosis. CDR3 region: CASSPQTGGPGELFF. In DNA, the CDR3 is TGCGCCAGCAGCCCGCAGACTGGGGGGCCCGGGGAGCTGTTTTTT.